Listed below are T cell receptor beta chains from one sample, sequenced in a study of cytomegalovirus exposure and HLA in healthy donors. The assay was immunoSEQ multiplex PCR, and TCRdb's table has in-frame clones only and misses some. The table lists about 120,000 clones, around 83% of them singletons. Sequencing used PBMCs. The receptors stem from a woman in her sixties in good health and CMV-seropositive. Both conserved end residues are part of each CDR3. A row's size may be missing; if present it is once, few, many or a size class.

clone size | J gene | V gene | CDR3 protein
few | TRBJ1-4 | TRBV28 | CASSLRQGRSLFF
- | TRBJ2-7 | TRBV7-2 | CASSPFGAASSYEQYF
- | TRBJ2-3 | TRBV5-1 | CASCRLASSTDTQYF
few | TRBJ1-1 | TRBV9 | CASSVGSQGTEAFF
- | TRBJ1-2 | TRBV7-6 | CASSLVAAGASNYTF
- | TRBJ2-5 | TRBV5-1 | CASSREGAETQYF
- | TRBJ1-5 | TRBV5-6 | CASSLSGGGNQPQHF
- | TRBJ2-3 | TRBV7-9 | CASNPGTTSTDTQYF
- | TRBJ1-2 | TRBV29-1 | CSVRQGNYGYTF
once | TRBJ2-1 | TRBV27 | CASSLVSGSINEQFF